The T cell receptor (beta chain) under discussion was sequenced for a study of T cell responses to AZD1222 COVID-19 vaccine (dated by TCRdb to about 2021). At the level of the whole study: AZD1222 recipients whose second dose came at about 4 weeks and those whose second dose came at about 12 weeks were combined into one group, since spike-specific TCR depth and breadth did not differ between the two schedules. A total of 233 trial participants underwent TCR sequencing, of whom around 210 had received two doses of AZD1222 and some 25 had received two doses of the MenACWY control vaccine. Trial participants were enrolled by age into 18-55, 56-69 and 70-plus year subgroups, with about 150, 28 and 57 TCR-sequenced participants respectively.

From the cysteine up to the phenylalanine, the CDR3 has a length of 13 residues. CDR3 DNA is the only sequence kept; it has 39 bases, read in frame from the first base. Between the V and J ends, shortened by 6 bases and 1 base respectively, the junction contains 10 bases. Study-wide conclusions, independent of this receptor: Nearly half of unique spike-specific TCRs reportedly recognized epitopes outside regions mutated in the B.1.351 and B.1.1.7 variants. Participants were mostly white British, with more females than males. The authors suggested clonal diversity may have been underestimated. Conclusions about previously exposed vaccinees were limited because only five to seven AZD1222 recipients were SARS-CoV-2 seropositive at baseline. The vaccine-associated CD4 TCRs covered the entire spike protein, and the dominant responses fell in regions 160-218 and 743-854. A significant rise in spike-specific TCR breadth and depth was observed after two AZD1222 doses relative to day 0 and relative to MenACWY recipients. No day 14 peak-response samples were available, so repertoires were characterized only after the peak T cell response. In the small 56-69-year group, the increase in depth fell short of significance, most likely because of low power.

This sample's time point label indicates: baseline before first vaccination. The vaccinee samples were drawn from two UK trials, COV001 and COV002, one of which was a single-blind randomized controlled phase 2/3 trial testing AZD1222 (ChAdOx1 nCoV-19) in healthy adults. Trial participant PBMC samples were collected at day 0 and day 28 after the second dose for TCRbeta chain sequencing. This clone came up once. What antigen it recognizes has not been identified. No clone much larger than this one lies a single base away; base qualities are absent. The CDR3 regions of human TCRbeta chains were subjected to immunosequencing. Per the source publication's procedure: TCRs in the repertoires were compared against a reference library of SARS-CoV-2-specific TCRs that had been generated with the MIRA antigen-specificity platform. Breadth was defined as the fraction of unique TCRs that were SARS-CoV-2-associated, and depth was defined as the fraction of total T cells that were SARS-CoV-2-associated. Using the MIRA data, each spike-specific TCR was assigned both to the spike region to which the TCR was reactive and to a CD4 or CD8 class. Log10-transformed breadth and depth values were compared by one-way ANOVA with Sidak's multiple comparisons tests. In TCRdb, the immuneACCESS table is reduced to in-frame sequences with V and J assigned. These tables do not hold every clone; where another copy was compared, an unresolved V gene accounts for under half, and the others remain unexplained. V, J and clone size reflect that table, while D and trimming were determined from the DNA. The sample includes approximately 92,000 clones, with 91% observed a single time. The top ten clonotypes cover around 6.9% of the sample.

This receptor chain uses TRBV12-3 or TRBV12-4 and TRBJ2-7, with no D gene named confidently. Sequenced here: peripheral blood, sampled on day 0 of AZD1222 vaccination. The receptor was isolated from an adult in good health. DNA sequence: TGTGCCAGCAGCCCCGGCCCTTCCTACGAGCAGTACTTC. This sequence encodes CASSPGPSYEQYF.